This TCR beta chain is drawn from a study of identical twins. TCRdb processed the 5' RACE reads anew with MiXCR; each CDR3 protein has one entry. The data show a few hundred thousand distinct CDR3 sequences, roughly 13% seen once. General observations from the study: Beta clonotypes that were abundant in cord blood contained fewer insertions, a pattern absent from memory repertoires. Beta out-of-frame twin sharing showed a weaker excess. Recombination models fit unrelated individuals' TCR alpha sharing but underestimated twins'.

Concerning this clonotype itself: Antigen unknown.

The same sample was also studied in work on yellow fever vaccine responses in identical twins.

The source of this sequence is a woman aged 18-29 years in good health. Source material: CD4+ T cells sorted from blood.

The CDR3 nucleotides read TGCAGTGCTAGGGGCCAGATAACCTACGAGCAGTACTTC. Protein: CSARGQITYEQYF. V usage is TRBV20-1 and J usage is TRBJ2-7; D is unclear. Germline V gene sequence: CDR1 DFQATT, CDR2 SNEGSKA (reference sequence). This CDR3 is 13 amino acids long. The ends were cut back, 3 bases at V and 2 bases at J, with 11 bases in the middle.